This T cell receptor (beta chain) was obtained from a study of CD8 T cells in Susac syndrome. There are a few counts of this clonotype. Germline V lookup: CDR1 MNHEY, CDR2 SVGAGI. Deletions cut 2 bases from V and 6 bases from J, with 14 bases between. The CDR3 contains 14 residues. After extraction with the RNeasy kit, about 0.5 to 1 ug of the RNA was reverse transcribed using random hexamers. Using its own MiXCR run on the immunoSEQ multiplex PCR reads, TCRdb lists one record per CDR3 protein. The data contain approximately 280,000 distinct CDR3 sequences, 85% of them singletons. The chain couples TRBV6-5 to TRBJ2-7; weak D call: TRBD1 (5 bases). The receptor was derived from a human donor with multiple sclerosis. Sequenced sample: CD8+ T cells from PBMCs. The DNA for the CDR3 is TGTGCCAGCAGTTACGGGCAGGGATACCGCGAGCAGTACTTC. It translates to CASSYGQGYREQYF.